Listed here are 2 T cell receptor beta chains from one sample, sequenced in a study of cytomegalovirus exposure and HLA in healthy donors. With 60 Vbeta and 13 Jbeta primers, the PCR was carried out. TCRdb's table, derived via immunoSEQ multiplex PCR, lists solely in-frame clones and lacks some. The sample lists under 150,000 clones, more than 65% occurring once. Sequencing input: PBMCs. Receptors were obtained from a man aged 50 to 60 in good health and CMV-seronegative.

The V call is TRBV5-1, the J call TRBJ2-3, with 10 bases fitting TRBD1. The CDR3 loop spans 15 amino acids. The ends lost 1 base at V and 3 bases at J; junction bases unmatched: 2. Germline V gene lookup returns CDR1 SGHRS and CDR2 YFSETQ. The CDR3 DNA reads TGCGCCAGCAGCTTGTGGGGACAGGGGACAGATACGCAGTATTTT. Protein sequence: CASSLWGQGTDTQYF.

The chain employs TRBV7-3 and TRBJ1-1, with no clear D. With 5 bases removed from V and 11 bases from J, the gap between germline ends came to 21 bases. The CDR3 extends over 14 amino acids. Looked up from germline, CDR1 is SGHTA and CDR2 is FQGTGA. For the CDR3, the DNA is TGTGCCAGCAGCCGCGGGCCTTCCCAAGGTGAGGCTTTCTTT. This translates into CASSRGPSQGEAFF.